This T cell receptor (beta chain) was obtained from a study of regulatory T cells in long-lasting Graves disease. Relying on iRepertoire HTBI primers and Arm-PCR of CDR3 regions, the team built TCR beta libraries. A single record per CDR3 protein comes from TCRdb applying MiXCR to the multiplex PCR reads. Here the sample spans about 400,000 distinct CDR3 sequences, 15% to 20% being singletons. Regarding time point: newly diagnosed GD, antithyroid drugs for less than 3 months. Researchers made the TCR library from RNA that was extracted from PBMCs. This clonotype was found many times. This sample also belongs to another study, concerning T cells in Graves' hyperthyroidism and ophthalmopathy. That source adds: The TCR CDR3 was amplified in a first-round RT-PCR using the HTBI primer set. The majority of expanded thyroid clonotypes above 0.001 also appeared in blood.

This specimen consisted of peripheral blood mononuclear cells (PBMCs), obtained at new diagnosis, from a patient treated with antithyroid drugs. The source is a woman aged 18-30 years with Graves disease.

CDR3 sequence: CASSLAGINSEQYF. The CDR3 DNA reads as TGTGCCAGCAGTTTAGCAGGGATCAACAGCGAGCAGTACTTC. This sequence joins TRBV27 and TRBJ2-7, with D possibly being TRBD1 (5 bases). CDR1 and CDR2 (germline): MNHEY, SMNVEV (reference sequence). The CDR3 covers 14 residues. Trimming left V 2 bases short and J 6 bases short, with 14 bases between.